This T cell receptor beta chain stems from a study of Graves' ophthalmopathy and Graves' hyperthyroidism. General study results and limits: With approximately 88% sensitivity and over 65% specificity, a 13-signature model separated ophthalmopathy from stable hyperthyroidism. Blood also harbored most expanded thyroid clonotypes above 0.001 frequency.

Ophthalmopathy absent within 18 months of follow-up marked hyperthyroidism as stable. Amplifying from RNA transcripts, the study obtained TCR beta CDR3 regions. HTBI primers served in a first-round RT-PCR, which a second-round multiplex PCR followed. TCRdb re-analysed the multiplex PCR reads in MiXCR, keeping a single row per CDR3 protein. This table has about 620,000 distinct CDR3 sequences, around a fifth appearing once. Germline loops: CDR1 DFQATT, CDR2 SNEGSKA (reference sequence). The ends lost 4 bases at V and 1 base at J; junction bases unmatched: 2. The CDR3 runs 13 residues. Details on this clonotype: Its antigen remains unknown.

Material: peripheral blood. This receptor was obtained from a young woman with stable Graves' hyperthyroidism. Some clones in this sample may be carry-over from other donors' samples. This sequence joins TRBV20-1 and TRBJ1-1; TRBD1 aligns across 8 bases. CDR3 in amino acids: CSATGGANTEAFF. The CDR3 bases are TGCAGTGCTACAGGGGGCGCGAACACTGAAGCTTTCTTT.